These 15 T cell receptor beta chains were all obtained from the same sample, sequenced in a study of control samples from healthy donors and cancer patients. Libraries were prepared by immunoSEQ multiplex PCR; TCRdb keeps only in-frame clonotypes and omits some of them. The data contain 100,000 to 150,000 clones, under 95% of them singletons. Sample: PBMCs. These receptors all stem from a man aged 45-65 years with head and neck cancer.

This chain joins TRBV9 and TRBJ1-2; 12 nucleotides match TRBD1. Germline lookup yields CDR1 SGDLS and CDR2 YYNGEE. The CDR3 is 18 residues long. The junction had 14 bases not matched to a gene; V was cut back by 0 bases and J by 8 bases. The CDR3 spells CASSVGGRDRGPSGGYTF. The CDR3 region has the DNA TGTGCCAGCAGCGTAGGGGGCCGGGACAGGGGGCCATCCGGCGGCTACACCTTC.

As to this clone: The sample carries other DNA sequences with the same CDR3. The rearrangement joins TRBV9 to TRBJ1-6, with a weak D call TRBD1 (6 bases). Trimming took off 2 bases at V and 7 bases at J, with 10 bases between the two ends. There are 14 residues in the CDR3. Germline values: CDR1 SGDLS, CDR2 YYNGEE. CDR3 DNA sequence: TGTGCCAGCAGCGTGGGTACAGGGAATTCACCCCTCCACTTT. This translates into CASSVGTGNSPLHF.

The chain's CDR3 is CAISESGEGNTQYF. In DNA form, the CDR3 reads TGTGCCATCAGTGAGTCGGGGGAGGGCAATACGCAGTATTTT. The rearrangement links TRBV10-3 to TRBJ2-3; 7 nucleotides agree with TRBD2. V lost 0 bases, J lost 7 bases, and 4 bases stayed unmatched. Germline V lookup: CDR1 ENHRY, CDR2 SYGVKD. The CDR3 is 14 amino acids.

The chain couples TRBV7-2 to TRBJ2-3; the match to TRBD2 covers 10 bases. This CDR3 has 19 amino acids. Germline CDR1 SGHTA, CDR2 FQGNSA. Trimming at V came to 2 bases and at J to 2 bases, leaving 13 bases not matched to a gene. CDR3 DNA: TGTGCCAGCAGCTTAAGGCCTCATCGGACTAGCGGTTACACAGATACGCAGTATTTT. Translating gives CASSLRPHRTSGYTDTQYF.

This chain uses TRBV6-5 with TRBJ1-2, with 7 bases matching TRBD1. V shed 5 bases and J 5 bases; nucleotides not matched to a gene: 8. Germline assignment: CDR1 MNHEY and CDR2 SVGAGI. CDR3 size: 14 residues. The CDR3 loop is CASSRGGGRYGYTF. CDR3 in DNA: TGTGCCAGCAGTCGAGGGGGCGGCAGATATGGCTACACCTTC.

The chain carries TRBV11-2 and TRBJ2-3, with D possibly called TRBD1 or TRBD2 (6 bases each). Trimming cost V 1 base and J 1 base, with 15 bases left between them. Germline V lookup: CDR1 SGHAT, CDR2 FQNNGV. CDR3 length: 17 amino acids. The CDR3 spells CASSLVGGGVGTDTQYF. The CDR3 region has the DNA TGTGCCAGCAGCTTAGTGGGGGGCGGGGTTGGCACAGATACGCAGTATTTT.

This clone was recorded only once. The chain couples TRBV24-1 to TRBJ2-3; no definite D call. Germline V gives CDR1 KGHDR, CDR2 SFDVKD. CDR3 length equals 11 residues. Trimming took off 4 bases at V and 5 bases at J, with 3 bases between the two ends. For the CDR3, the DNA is TGTGCCACCAGTGAATTAGATACGCAGTATTTT. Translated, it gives CATSELDTQYF.

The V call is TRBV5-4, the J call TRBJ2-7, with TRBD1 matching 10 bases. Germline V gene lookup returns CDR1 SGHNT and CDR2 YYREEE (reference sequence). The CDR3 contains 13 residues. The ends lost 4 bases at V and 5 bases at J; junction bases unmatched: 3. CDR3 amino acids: CASSLTGGNEQYF. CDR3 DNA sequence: TGTGCCAGCAGCCTGACAGGGGGCAACGAGCAGTACTTC.

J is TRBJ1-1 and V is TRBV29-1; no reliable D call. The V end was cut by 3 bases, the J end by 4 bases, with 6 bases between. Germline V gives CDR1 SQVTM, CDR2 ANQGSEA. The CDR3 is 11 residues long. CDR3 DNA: TGCAGCGTTGACGACGGCACTGAAGCTTTCTTT. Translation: CSVDDGTEAFF.

The CDR3 DNA reads as TGTGCCATCAAGTTGGGCGACGGCTACGAGCAGTACTTC. It encodes CAIKLGDGYEQYF. The chain combines TRBV10-3 with TRBJ2-7; D remains unclear. The CDR3 sequence is 13 residues long. Looked up from germline, CDR1 is ENHRY and CDR2 is SYGVKD. The V end lost 7 bases, the J end lost 3 bases, and 13 bases lay between the germline ends.

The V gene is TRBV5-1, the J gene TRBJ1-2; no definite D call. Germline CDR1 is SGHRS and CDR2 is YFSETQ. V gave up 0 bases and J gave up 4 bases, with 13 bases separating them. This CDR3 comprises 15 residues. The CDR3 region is CASSLVGGALYGYTF. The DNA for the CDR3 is TGCGCCAGCAGCTTGGTTGGCGGAGCCCTCTATGGCTACACCTTC.

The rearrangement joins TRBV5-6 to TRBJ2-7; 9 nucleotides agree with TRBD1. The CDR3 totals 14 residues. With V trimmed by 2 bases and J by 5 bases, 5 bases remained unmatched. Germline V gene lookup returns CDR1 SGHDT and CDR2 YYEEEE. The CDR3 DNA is TGTGCCAGCAGCTTATTGGACAGGGGAAACGAGCAGTACTTC. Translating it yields CASSLLDRGNEQYF.

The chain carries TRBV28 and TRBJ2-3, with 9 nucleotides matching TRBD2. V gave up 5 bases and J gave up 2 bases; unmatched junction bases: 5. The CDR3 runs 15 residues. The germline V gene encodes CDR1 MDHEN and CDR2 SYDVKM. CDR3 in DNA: TGTGCCAGCAGTCGGCGGGGGGGTACCACAGATACGCAGTATTTT. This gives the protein CASSRRGGTTDTQYF.

Written as DNA, the CDR3 is TGTGCCAGCAGTTACGGGCAGGATAATAGTTCACCCCTCCACTTT. Translated: CASSYGQDNSSPLHF. This rearrangement joins TRBV6-2 or TRBV6-3 to TRBJ1-6; no firm D call. Germline CDR1 MNHEY, CDR2 SVGEGT. The CDR3 contains 15 residues. V was trimmed by 2 bases and J by 9 bases, leaving 14 bases between them.

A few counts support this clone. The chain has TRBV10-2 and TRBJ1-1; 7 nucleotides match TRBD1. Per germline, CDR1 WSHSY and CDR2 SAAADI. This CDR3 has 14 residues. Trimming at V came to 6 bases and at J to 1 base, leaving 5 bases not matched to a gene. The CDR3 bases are TGCGCCAGCAGCCGACAGGGAGCGAACACTGAAGCTTTCTTT. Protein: CASSRQGANTEAFF.